A selection of T cell receptor beta chains follows, all from one sample in a study of blood T cell repertoires in COVID-19. Here immunoSEQ multiplex PCR was the method, and the copy in TCRdb shows in-frame clones only, minus some. The sample lists around 160,000 clones, around nine tenths occurring once. Material for sequencing was peripheral blood. The receptors stem from a woman in her 70s with COVID-19, enrolled during active disease. The CDR3 runs from the conserved cysteine through the conserved F or W. The D gene is left open where the match is weak. A clone size is listed for some rows: how often the clone was seen (once, few, many), or a class if it is expanded.

clone size,V gene,D gene,J gene,CDR3 protein,CDR3 DNA
once,TRBV5-4,TRBD1,TRBJ1-3,CASSLDRGRGGNTIYF,TGTGCCAGCAGCTTGGATAGGGGGCGCGGGGGAAACACCATATATTTT
-,TRBV28,TRBD2,TRBJ2-1,CASTLSGATNEQFF,TGTGCCAGCACCCTTAGCGGGGCAACCAATGAGCAGTTCTTC
-,TRBV7-3,TRBD1,TRBJ2-7,CASSLGTGAYEQYF,TGTGCCAGCAGCTTGGGGACAGGGGCCTACGAGCAGTACTTC
-,TRBV7-2,TRBD1,TRBJ1-2,CASSPAGQGRGYTF,TGTGCCAGCAGCCCAGCGGGACAGGGACGCGGCTACACCTTC
-,TRBV2,TRBD1,TRBJ1-1,CASIPGTGLGNTEAFF,TGTGCCAGCATCCCTGGGACAGGGCTGGGGAACACTGAAGCTTTCTTT
-,TRBV28,TRBD1,TRBJ1-1,CASSPGQPSAEAFF,TGTGCCAGCAGTCCGGGACAGCCAAGCGCTGAAGCTTTCTTT
-,TRBV6-5,TRBD1,TRBJ1-5,CASRLGQGSNQPQHF,TGTGCCAGCAGACTTGGACAGGGCTCCAATCAGCCCCAGCATTTT
-,TRBV7-3,TRBD2,TRBJ2-3,CASSLSGGPDTQYF,TGTGCCAGCAGCTTAAGCGGGGGGCCAGATACGCAGTATTTT
-,TRBV6-5,-,TRBJ1-4,CASKRSEKLFF,TGTGCCAGCAAGAGGTCGGAAAAACTGTTTTTT
-,TRBV15,-,TRBJ1-3,CATSSGGTRNTIYF,TGTGCCACCAGCAGCGGGGGGACTCGAAACACCATATATTTT
-,TRBV19,-,TRBJ2-2,CASSSQANTGELFF,TGTGCCAGTAGTTCACAGGCGAACACCGGGGAGCTGTTTTTT
-,TRBV5-4,-,TRBJ1-2,CASSWDTLNYGYTF,TGTGCCAGCAGCTGGGACACCCTAAACTATGGCTACACCTTC
once,TRBV7-2,TRBD1,TRBJ1-1,CASSPWTGNTEAFF,TGTGCCAGCAGCCCCTGGACAGGGAACACTGAAGCTTTCTTT
-,TRBV13,-,TRBJ1-5,CASRRKGGGVYNQPQHF,TGTGCCAGCAGACGGAAGGGGGGGGGAGTTTACAATCAGCCCCAGCATTTT
-,TRBV7-2,-,TRBJ2-5,CASSLDATVLETQYF,TGTGCCAGCAGCTTAGACGCGACAGTTTTAGAGACCCAGTACTTC
-,TRBV19,-,TRBJ1-6,CASSIRVEDSPLHF,TGTGCCAGTAGTATACGTGTAGAGGATTCACCCCTCCACTTT
-,TRBV5-6,-,TRBJ1-5,CASSFLGGRAVGQPQHF,TGTGCCAGCAGCTTCTTGGGCGGGAGGGCGGTTGGTCAGCCCCAGCATTTT
-,TRBV30,-,TRBJ1-2,CAWRPHTSYGYTF,TGTGCCTGGAGGCCTCACACGTCCTATGGCTACACCTTC
-,TRBV23-1,TRBD1,TRBJ1-1,CASTTTGGRTEAFF,TGCGCCAGCACCACAACAGGGGGCAGGACTGAAGCTTTCTTT
-,TRBV3-1/TRBV3-2,TRBD1,TRBJ1-4,CASSPPRQGTNEKLFF,TGTGCCAGCAGCCCACCGAGACAGGGAACTAATGAAAAACTGTTTTTT
-,TRBV5-1,-,TRBJ1-1,CASSLGGNTEAFF,TGCGCCAGCAGCTTGGGAGGAAACACTGAAGCTTTCTTT
-,TRBV27,-,TRBJ2-5,CASSFQGGAQYF,TGTGCCAGCAGTTTCCAAGGGGGGGCCCAGTACTTC
-,TRBV10-3,-,TRBJ1-1,CAISDLSGNTEAFF,TGTGCCATCAGTGATTTGTCCGGGAACACTGAAGCTTTCTTT
-,TRBV11-3,-,TRBJ2-3,CASSPRGTLNTDTQYF,TGTGCCAGCAGCCCCCGAGGGACATTGAACACAGATACGCAGTATTTT
-,TRBV28,TRBD2,TRBJ2-2,CASGREGRGFGGELFF,TGTGCCAGCGGGCGGGAGGGGAGAGGATTTGGCGGGGAGCTGTTTTTT
once,TRBV6-1,TRBD1,TRBJ1-1,CASSDNLYRGNTEAFF,TGTGCCAGCAGTGACAACCTTTACAGGGGGAACACTGAAGCTTTCTTT
-,TRBV29-1,TRBD2,TRBJ2-2,CSVLGTSGGAPRELFF,TGCAGCGTGCTCGGGACTAGCGGGGGGGCCCCCCGGGAGCTGTTTTTT
-,TRBV28,-,TRBJ2-5,CASSLGGRETQYF,TGTGCCAGCAGTTTGGGGGGACGAGAGACCCAGTACTTC
-,TRBV9,-,TRBJ2-5,CASSVVGGEETQYF,TGTGCCAGCAGCGTAGTCGGCGGAGAAGAGACCCAGTACTTC
-,TRBV12-3/TRBV12-4,TRBD1,TRBJ1-6,CASRQGYGSPLHF,TGTGCCAGCAGACAGGGGTACGGTTCACCCCTCCACTTT
-,TRBV5-1,TRBD1,TRBJ1-4,CASSLAGTADEKLFF,TGCGCCAGCAGCTTGGCCGGGACAGCAGATGAAAAACTGTTTTTT
-,TRBV6-5,-,TRBJ1-5,CASSQREDQPQHF,TGTGCCAGCAGCCAGCGGGAGGATCAGCCCCAGCATTTT
-,TRBV3-1/TRBV3-2,-,TRBJ2-5,CASSQDGGRETQYF,TGTGCCAGCAGCCAAGATGGTGGGAGGGAGACCCAGTACTTC
once,TRBV2,-,TRBJ2-3,CASSDNTDTQYF,TGTGCCAGCAGTGACAACACAGATACGCAGTATTTT
once,TRBV5-4,TRBD1,TRBJ2-3,CASRPGQNTDTQYF,TGTGCCAGCCGCCCGGGACAGAACACAGATACGCAGTATTTT
few,TRBV29-1,TRBD1,TRBJ1-1,CSVSRGAEAFF,TGCAGCGTTAGCAGGGGGGCTGAAGCTTTCTTT
-,TRBV7-9,TRBD1,TRBJ1-1,CASSPRTGSEAFF,TGTGCCAGCAGCCCCCGGACAGGGTCTGAAGCTTTCTTT
-,TRBV19,TRBD1,TRBJ1-1,CASSGRTGQNTEAFF,TGTGCCAGTAGTGGCCGGACAGGGCAGAACACTGAAGCTTTCTTT
-,TRBV7-3,TRBD2,TRBJ2-1,CASSFGGGLYNEQFF,TGTGCCAGCAGCTTCGGCGGGGGGTTGTACAATGAGCAGTTCTTC
-,TRBV27,TRBD1,TRBJ1-5,CASSQETGQVINQPQHF,TGTGCCAGCAGTCAAGAAACGGGACAGGTCATCAATCAGCCCCAGCATTTT
-,TRBV29-1,-,TRBJ2-6,CSVQNSGANVLTF,TGCAGCGTCCAAAACTCTGGGGCCAACGTCCTGACTTTC
-,TRBV6-2/TRBV6-3,TRBD2,TRBJ2-1,CASSYGIAGGLNEQFF,TGTGCCAGCAGTTATGGAATAGCGGGGGGGCTCAATGAGCAGTTCTTC
-,TRBV28,TRBD1,TRBJ1-6,CASSTRDRDTSPLHF,TGTGCCAGCAGTACCCGGGACAGGGATACTTCACCCCTCCACTTT
-,TRBV7-8,-,TRBJ1-1,CASSERGGKNTEAFF,TGTGCCAGCAGCGAAAGGGGGGGGAAGAACACTGAAGCTTTCTTT
-,TRBV2,-,TRBJ1-1,CASRPLQGTPNTEAFF,TGTGCCAGCAGACCACTCCAGGGTACCCCAAACACTGAAGCTTTCTTT